This T cell receptor beta chain was retrieved from a study of blood T cell repertoires in COVID-19. Germline lookup yields CDR1 MDHEN and CDR2 SYDVKM. This CDR3 region has 14 residues. Trimming stripped 7 bases from V and 4 bases from J, with 14 bases between. Methods used by the authors: Estimation of nucleated cell counts relied on the amplification of reference gene primers. TCRdb's copy holds only in-frame clones and misses some; the assay was immunoSEQ multiplex PCR. D and trimming come from the DNA, and the V and J calls and clone size come from that table. Among fewer than 250,000 clones listed, around 76% were seen once.

The sequencing sample was made of peripheral blood. This chain connects TRBV28 to TRBJ2-1, with TRBD2 as a possible D gene (5 bases). This sequence originates from a woman aged 55-70 years with COVID-19, enrolled during active disease. Here the CDR3 reads CASTPPGGYNEQFF. CDR3 coding DNA: TGTGCCAGCACCCCACCTGGCGGGTACAATGAGCAGTTCTTC.